Each of the 20 T cell receptor beta chains below was sequenced from the same sample in a study of blood T cell repertoires in COVID-19. Produced via immunoSEQ multiplex PCR; TCRdb's table is partial and in-frame only. The table records approximately 26,000 clones, roughly 89% of them present only once. The source material was peripheral blood. Receptors originate from a woman in her sixties with active COVID-19.

The chain combines TRBV11-2 with TRBJ2-5, with D perhaps TRBD1 (5 bases). The CDR3 runs to 13 residues. CDR1 and CDR2 (germline): SGHAT, FQNNGV. The V and J ends lost 5 bases and 5 bases respectively, with 12 bases between them. CDR3 in amino acids: CASSPRVGETQYF. The CDR3 DNA reads TGTGCCAGCAGCCCCAGGGTTGGGGAGACCCAGTACTTC. Supplemented by reference TRBV11-2 and TRBJ2-5, the full variable domain reads EAGVAQSPRYKIIEKRQSVAFWCNPISGHATLYWYQQILGQGPKLLIQFQNNGVVDDSQLPKDRFSAERLKGVDSTLKIQPAKLEDSAVYLCASSPRVGETQYFGPGTRLLVL.

CDR3 amino acids: CASSQEAVRTQYF. CDR3 in DNA: TGTGCCAGCAGCCAAGAGGCGGTGCGGACCCAGTACTTC. The rearrangement joins TRBV4-2 to TRBJ2-5; no firm D call. Trimming shortened V by 0 bases and J by 7 bases, and 9 bases separated the two germline ends. This CDR3 contains 13 residues. The germline V gene encodes CDR1 LGHNA and CDR2 YNFKEQ.

This chain uses TRBV10-1 with TRBJ2-7; possibly TRBD1 for D (5 bases). Germline-derived CDR1 and CDR2 are WNHNN and SYGVQD (reference sequence). The V and J ends lost 3 bases and 6 bases respectively, with 24 bases between them. The CDR3 extends over 17 amino acids. CDR3 amino acids: CASSEVRATGFLGEQYF. Written as DNA, the CDR3 is TGCGCCAGCAGTGAAGTCAGGGCAACCGGATTTCTCGGCGAGCAGTACTTC.

This chain uses TRBV7-2 with TRBJ2-1; 12 bases are a match to TRBD2. Germline trimming cut 3 bases from V and 8 bases from J; bases unmatched to any gene: 8. Germline V CDR1 and CDR2: SGHTA, FQGNSA. This CDR3 contains 16 residues. CDR3 residues: CASSLRLAGVTDEQFF. The CDR3 region has the DNA TGTGCCAGCAGCTTGAGACTAGCGGGAGTGACCGATGAGCAGTTCTTC.

The chain has TRBV11-1 and TRBJ2-7; the D gene is possibly TRBD1 (5 bases). The CDR3 is 15 residues long. Germline V CDR1 and CDR2: SGHAT, FQDESV (reference sequence). Trimming took off 3 bases at V and 0 bases at J, with 12 bases between the two ends. The CDR3 sequence is CASSFGHLSSYEQYF. CDR3 nucleotide sequence: TGTGCCAGCAGCTTTGGACACCTTAGCTCCTACGAGCAGTACTTC.

In its sample, this clone was seen a few times. The chain employs TRBV3-1 (or the pseudogene TRBV3-2) and TRBJ1-1; D possibly corresponds to TRBD1 (6 bases). There are 14 residues in the CDR3. Deletions cut 9 bases from V and 5 bases from J, with 19 bases between. Germline values: CDR1 LGHDT, CDR2 YNNKEL (reference sequence). CDR3: CASSLVSGVTEAFF. CDR3 sequence (DNA): TGTGCCAGTAGCTTAGTTTCAGGGGTTACTGAAGCTTTCTTT.

This clone has just one count. CDR3 in DNA: TGTGCCATCAGGCCAGGGGACTCTGGAAACACCATATATTTT. Amino acids: CAIRPGDSGNTIYF. The V call is TRBV10-3, the J call TRBJ1-3, with TRBD1 as a possible D gene (6 bases). Looked up from germline, CDR1 is ENHRY and CDR2 is SYGVKD. V was shortened by 6 bases and J by 0 bases, with 9 bases between the two germline ends. This CDR3 contains 14 residues.

The chain joins TRBV5-1 to TRBJ2-5; TRBD2 matches at 12 bases. The V gene end was trimmed by 0 bases and the J gene end by 5 bases; junction bases not matched to a gene: 11. CDR1 and CDR2 (germline): SGHRS, YFSETQ. The CDR3 is made up of 18 amino acids. CDR3 sequence: CASSLGLAGLAGMETQYF. CDR3 nucleotide sequence: TGCGCCAGCAGCTTGGGGTTGGCCGGACTAGCGGGAATGGAGACCCAGTACTTC.

The chain couples TRBV27 to TRBJ2-3, with 7 nucleotides matching TRBD2. V was pared by 2 bases and J by 2 bases, with 7 bases of the junction left unmatched. Germline values: CDR1 MNHEY, CDR2 SMNVEV (reference sequence). CDR3 length: 16 amino acids. This CDR3 is CASSLDLAGVTDTQYF. In DNA, the CDR3 is TGTGCCAGCAGTTTAGACTTGGCGGGAGTCACAGATACGCAGTATTTT.

This clone has only one observation. J is TRBJ2-7 and V is TRBV6-5; 7 nucleotides match TRBD1. After removal of 0 bases from V and 5 bases from J, the junction contained 7 bases not matched to a gene. This CDR3 is 15 amino acids long. The germline V gene has CDR1 MNHEY and CDR2 SVGAGI. As DNA, the CDR3 is TGTGCCAGCAGTTACTCGAGACAGGGAGTGAACGAGCAGTACTTC. Its protein product is CASSYSRQGVNEQYF.

J is TRBJ1-2 and V is TRBV7-8; weak D call: TRBD1 (6 bases). V was trimmed by 5 bases and J by 6 bases, leaving 13 bases between them. CDR1 and CDR2 from the germline V gene are SGHVS and FQNEAQ. This CDR3 is built from 13 residues. CDR3 amino acids: CASSPTGTHGYTF. CDR3 nucleotide sequence: TGTGCCAGCAGCCCGACAGGAACCCATGGCTACACCTTC.

The gene calls are TRBV5-4 and TRBJ2-1, with 13 bases aligning to TRBD2. The V segment lost 4 bases and the J segment 8 bases; nucleotides outside the gene matches: 6. CDR3 length: 15 residues. Germline V gives CDR1 SGHNT, CDR2 YYREEE (reference sequence). DNA for the CDR3: TGTGCCAGCAGCACTAGCGGGAGGGCCGGGCATGAGCAGTTCTTC. Amino acids: CASSTSGRAGHEQFF.

J is TRBJ2-7 and V is TRBV19; weak D call: TRBD2 (5 bases). V was shortened by 6 bases and J by 3 bases, with 12 bases between the two germline ends. The CDR3 loop spans 13 amino acids. Looked up from germline, CDR1 is LNHDA and CDR2 is SQIVND (reference sequence). The CDR3 DNA reads TGTGCCAGTAGGGAGGATGAGGGCTACGAGCAGTACTTC. Translation: CASREDEGYEQYF.

J is TRBJ2-5 and V is TRBV7-2; D is ambiguous. The V end was cut by 1 base, the J end by 1 base, with 10 bases between. The V gene's germline CDR1 is SGHTA and CDR2 FQGNSA. This CDR3 region has 15 residues. The CDR3 DNA is TGTGCCAGCAGCTTAGGCGGAATCACCCAAGAGACCCAGTACTTC. Translated: CASSLGGITQETQYF.

The chain carries TRBV28 and TRBJ2-7; TRBD1 matches at 7 bases. Germline V CDR1 and CDR2: MDHEN, SYDVKM. This CDR3 is built from 16 residues. The junction had 19 bases not matched to a gene; V was cut back by 7 bases and J by 7 bases. DNA of the CDR3: TGTGCCAGCACCTCCTGGACAGGCCCCCGAATGGGGGAGCAGTACTTC. This codes for CASTSWTGPRMGEQYF.

This chain uses TRBV7-9 with TRBJ1-4; possible D gene TRBD1, 5 bases. Trimming took off 1 base at V and 6 bases at J, with 12 bases between the two ends. The CDR3 loop spans 15 amino acids. Per the germline V gene, CDR1 is SEHNR and CDR2 is FQNEAQ (reference sequence). The CDR3: CASSLVLGEDEKLFF. CDR3 in DNA: TGTGCCAGCAGCTTAGTTTTAGGGGAGGATGAAAAACTGTTTTTT.

The CDR3 region has the DNA TGTGCCAGCAGCGTAAAGGGACTCTCAGATACGCAGTATTTT. Amino acid sequence: CASSVKGLSDTQYF. The J gene is TRBJ2-3, the V gene TRBV9; D is perhaps TRBD2 (6 bases). CDR3 length: 14 residues. V shed 1 base and J shed 4 bases, with 10 bases lying between them. The germline gives CDR1 SGDLS, CDR2 YYNGEE.

This chain uses TRBV6-5 with TRBJ2-3, with 9 bases aligning to TRBD1. Germline V gene sequence: CDR1 MNHEY, CDR2 SVGAGI. This CDR3 comprises 15 residues. Trimming removed 5 bases from V and 3 bases from J; junction bases left unmatched: 6. In DNA, the CDR3 is TGTGCCAGCAGTCCAGACAGGGGGGGGACAGATACGCAGTATTTT. It yields the protein CASSPDRGGTDTQYF.

The chain combines TRBV27 with TRBJ2-4; possibly TRBD2 for D (6 bases). The CDR3 runs to 14 residues. The V gene lost 2 bases and the J gene lost 2 bases, with 7 bases spanning the gap. Germline V gene sequence: CDR1 MNHEY, CDR2 SMNVEV (reference sequence). CDR3: CASSLAGTKNIQYF. Here the CDR3 DNA reads TGTGCCAGCAGTTTAGCGGGAACCAAAAACATTCAGTACTTC.

The chain couples TRBV9 to TRBJ1-1; D uncertain. This CDR3 contains 12 residues. Trimming shortened V by 0 bases and J by 5 bases, and 5 bases separated the two germline ends. CDR1 is SGDLS and CDR2 is YYNGEE in the germline V gene. The CDR3 bases are TGTGCCAGCAGCGTAGGAGGGACTGAAGCTTTCTTT. This gives the protein CASSVGGTEAFF.